The 10 T cell receptor beta chains reported below all come from one sample, sequenced in a study of cytomegalovirus exposure and HLA in healthy donors. PCR employed 60 Vbeta and 13 Jbeta primers. The assay was immunoSEQ multiplex PCR, and TCRdb's table has in-frame clones only and misses some. The sample records about 150,000 clones, roughly four fifths being singletons. Sequences were obtained from PBMCs. All receptors derive from a man aged 18 to 35 in good health and CMV-seronegative.

This clone was observed a single time. This CDR3 reads CASSQGPVFSGYNEQFF. The CDR3 region has the DNA TGCGCCAGCAGCCAAGGGCCGGTTTTCAGCGGGTACAATGAGCAGTTCTTC. The V gene is TRBV4-3, the J gene TRBJ2-1, with a tentative D call TRBD2 (6 bases). Trimming left V 1 base short and J 4 bases short, with 17 bases between. Germline CDR1 LGHNA, CDR2 YSLEER. This CDR3 contains 17 residues.

This chain joins TRBV7-2 and TRBJ2-5, with 9 bases aligning to TRBD1. The J call is in doubt because the DNA end fits TRBJ2-7 better. CDR1 SGHTA and CDR2 FQGNSA come from the germline V gene. The CDR3 extends over 14 amino acids. DNA of the CDR3: TGTGCCAGCAGCTTAGGACAGGGGGGCTACGAGCAGTACTTC. As protein: CASSLGQGGYEQYF.

The V call is TRBV28, the J call TRBJ2-5; 7 bases align to TRBD1. CDR1 is MDHEN, CDR2 SYDVKM, per germline. J lost 2 bases, V lost 10 bases, and 4 bases had no gene match. The length of the CDR3 is 12 residues. The CDR3 loop is CATEGQQETQYF. CDR3 sequence (DNA): TGTGCCACCGAGGGACAGCAAGAGACCCAGTACTTC. Looking up the rest from reference TRBV28 and TRBJ2-5 gives the full variable domain: DVKVTQSSRYLVKRTGEKVFLECVQDMDHENMFWYRQDPGLGLRLIYFSYDVKMKEKGDIPEGYSVSREKKERFSLILESASTNQTSMYLCATEGQQETQYFGPGTRLLVL.

The rearrangement joins TRBV6-6 to TRBJ2-5, with D uncertain. The CDR3 spans 14 residues. Germline V gives CDR1 MNHNY, CDR2 SVGAGI (reference sequence). Between the trimmed V and J ends, which lost 5 bases and 5 bases, there was a span of 15 bases. The CDR3, as DNA: TGTGCCAGCAGTCTTTCAGGAAGCACCGAGACCCAGTACTTC. Translated: CASSLSGSTETQYF.

CDR3 region: CASRETGAGYQETQYF. The CDR3, as DNA: TGTGCCAGCAGAGAGACAGGGGCAGGGTACCAAGAGACCCAGTACTTC. This sequence joins TRBV2 and TRBJ2-5, with TRBD1 identical over 8 bases. Germline values: CDR1 SNHLY, CDR2 FYNNEI. V dropped 6 bases and J dropped 0; count of bases not matched to a gene: 9. This CDR3 is built from 16 residues. The whole variable domain, filled in from reference TRBV2 and TRBJ2-5, reads EPEVTQTPSHQVTQMGQEVILRCVPISNHLYFYWYRQILGQKVEFLVSFYNNEISEKSEIFDDQFSVERPDGSNFTLKIRSTKLEDSAMYFCASRETGAGYQETQYFGPGTRLLVL.

This clone was seen a handful of times. The gene calls are TRBV15 and TRBJ2-5; D gene uncertain. Deletions cut 1 base from V and 5 bases from J, with 14 bases between. This CDR3 is 15 amino acids long. Germline CDR1 LNHNV, CDR2 YYDKDF (reference sequence). The CDR3 region is CATSRVVGAGETQYF. The CDR3, as DNA: TGTGCCACCAGCAGAGTAGTGGGTGCAGGCGAGACCCAGTACTTC.

The rearrangement uses TRBV30 and TRBJ1-2; D uncertain. CDR1 is GTSNPN, CDR2 SVGIG, per germline (reference sequence). V shed 3 bases and J shed 2 bases, with 13 bases lying between them. There are 14 residues in the CDR3. This CDR3 reads CAWSQAESNYGYTF. CDR3 nucleotides: TGTGCCTGGAGCCAGGCAGAGTCCAACTATGGCTACACCTTC.

The chain uses TRBV6-6 and TRBJ2-1; maybe TRBD2 (5 bases). The length of the CDR3 is 16 residues. The V end was cut by 9 bases, the J end by 0 bases, with 18 bases between. CDR1 is MNHNY and CDR2 is SVGAGI in the germline V gene (reference sequence). The CDR3 bases are TGTGCCAGTGGGTGGGTTGCGGGCCCCTCCTACAATGAGCAGTTCTTC. This translates into CASGWVAGPSYNEQFF.

The chain employs TRBV25-1 and TRBJ2-1; perhaps TRBD2 as D (7 bases). V was cut by 4 bases and J by 7 bases, with 14 bases left in between. This CDR3 region has 14 residues. Germline V gives CDR1 MGHDK, CDR2 SYGVNS. CDR3 nucleotides: TGTGCCAGCAGTGCCCGAGGGGGGGTTAATGAGCAGTTCTTC. This encodes CASSARGGVNEQFF.

This chain links TRBV2 with TRBJ2-7, with 7 bases lining up with TRBD2. J gave up 5 bases and V 6 bases, and 16 bases lay outside the gene matches. Germline values: CDR1 SNHLY, CDR2 FYNNEI. The CDR3 sequence is 16 residues long. The CDR3 loop reads CASRREGRGAAHEQYF. CDR3 nucleotides: TGTGCCAGCAGGAGGGAGGGTAGGGGCGCGGCCCACGAGCAGTACTTC.